This entry lists 31 T cell receptor beta chains sequenced from one sample in a study of beta chain features in type 1 diabetes. TCRB transcripts that were expressed got sequenced, as all of the isolated RNA had been reverse transcribed. TCRdb's copy holds only in-frame clones and misses some; the assay was immunoSEQ multiplex PCR. This table has roughly 120,000 clones, under 40% appearing once. Sequencing was carried out using stem cell memory CD4+ T cells from blood. The receptors come from a young woman in good health.

The sample holds a few counts of this clone. V usage is TRBV30 and J usage is TRBJ1-1, with D unclear. The CDR3 has 13 residues. The germline V gene has CDR1 GTSNPN and CDR2 SVGIG (reference sequence). V lost 0 bases and J 11 bases, leaving 16 bases between the germline ends. CDR3 DNA sequence: TGTGCCTGGAGTGTATTTGGTGGGCATCTGGCTTTCTTT. Translating gives CAWSVFGGHLAFF. Looking up the rest from reference TRBV30 and TRBJ1-1 gives the full variable domain: SQTIHQWPATLVQPVGSPLSLECTVEGTSNPNLYWYRQAAGRGLQLLFYSVGIGQISSEVPQNLSASRPQDRQFILSSKKLLLSDSGFYLCAWSVFGGHLAFFGQGTRLTVV.

The chain couples TRBV18 to TRBJ1-3; a weak D match, TRBD1 (6 bases). V lost 5 bases to trimming and J lost 1 base, with 18 bases between them. Germline values: CDR1 KGHSH, CDR2 LQKENI. There are 17 residues in the CDR3. In nucleotides, the CDR3 is TGTGCCAGCTCATTATACACAGGGAGAAATTCTGGAAACACCATATATTTT. Its protein is CASSLYTGRNSGNTIYF.

V is TRBV28 and J is TRBJ2-3, with 7 bases that match TRBD2. V was clipped by 1 base and J by 1 base; unmatched bases: 2. This CDR3 comprises 15 residues. Germline-derived CDR1 and CDR2 are MDHEN and SYDVKM. In DNA, the CDR3 is TGTGCCAGCAGTTTATTGGGGGGGGGCACAGATACGCAGTATTTT. It specifies CASSLLGGGTDTQYF. Based on the CDR3 plus reference TRBV28 and TRBJ2-3, the full variable domain is DVKVTQSSRYLVKRTGEKVFLECVQDMDHENMFWYRQDPGLGLRLIYFSYDVKMKEKGDIPEGYSVSREKKERFSLILESASTNQTSMYLCASSLLGGGTDTQYFGPGTRLTVL.

This chain connects TRBV4-3 to TRBJ2-3; 12 bases are a match to TRBD2. The CDR3 length is 18 residues. The V segment lost 4 bases and the J segment 2 bases; nucleotides outside the gene matches: 10. The germline V gene has CDR1 LGHNA and CDR2 YSLEER. The CDR3 coding sequence is TGCGCCAGCAGCCGCCTGGGCCGACTAGCGGGGGACACAGATACGCAGTATTTT. As protein: CASSRLGRLAGDTDTQYF.

This chain uses TRBV4-2 with TRBJ1-2, with D uncertain. Trimming took 2 bases from V and 7 from J, leaving 20 bases between them. Per germline, CDR1 LGHNA and CDR2 YNFKEQ. CDR3 length: 16 residues. The CDR3 sequence is CASSQRETVLTGGYTF. The CDR3, as DNA: TGTGCCAGCAGCCAACGAGAGACCGTACTAACGGGTGGCTACACCTTC.

This clone was observed a few times. The rearrangement uses TRBV7-9 and TRBJ1-1; D is unresolved. This CDR3 has 14 amino acids. Between the trimmed V and J ends, which lost 6 bases and 2 bases, there was a span of 13 bases. Germline V gene data show CDR1 as SEHNR and CDR2 as FQNEAQ (reference sequence). The DNA for the CDR3 is TGTGCCAGCAGTTATATTTGGCAAAACACTGAAGCTTTCTTT. It yields the protein CASSYIWQNTEAFF.

The chain uses TRBV5-1 and TRBJ1-1; no definite D call. The CDR3 has 12 residues. Trimming left V 0 bases short and J 6 bases short, with 6 bases between. Germline-derived CDR1 and CDR2 are SGHRS and YFSETQ. CDR3 in DNA: TGCGCCAGCAGCTTGGTCAGATCTGAAGCTTTCTTT. Translation gives CASSLVRSEAFF. Drawing the rest from reference TRBV5-1 and TRBJ1-1, the complete variable domain is KAGVTQTPRYLIKTRGQQVTLSCSPISGHRSVSWYQQTPGQGLQFLFEYFSETQRNKGNFPGRFSGRQFSNSRSEMNVSTLELGDSALYLCASSLVRSEAFFGQGTRLTVV.

This sequence joins TRBV6-5 and TRBJ1-2, with TRBD1 identical over 9 bases. V was clipped by 6 bases and J by 8 bases; unmatched bases: 10. Germline V gene sequence: CDR1 MNHEY, CDR2 SVGAGI. The CDR3 is 14 amino acids. Here the CDR3 DNA reads TGTGCCAGCAGGAGGGGACAGGGAGGTTGGGGCTACACCTTC. This sequence encodes CASRRGQGGWGYTF.

The chain carries TRBV18 and TRBJ1-2; possibly TRBD1 for D (5 bases). CDR3 size: 14 residues. Trimming stripped 3 bases from V and 7 bases from J, with 15 bases between. CDR1 KGHSH and CDR2 LQKENI come from the germline V gene. The CDR3 sequence is CASSPTANYGGYTF. The CDR3 region has the DNA TGTGCCAGCTCACCGACAGCGAACTATGGTGGCTACACCTTC.

The chain's CDR3 is CASRRDTSNQPQHF. In DNA form, the CDR3 reads TGTGCCAGTAGACGGGACACCTCCAATCAGCCCCAGCATTTT. The chain is built from TRBV19 and TRBJ1-5, with D possibly matching TRBD1 (6 bases). Germline V gene sequence: CDR1 LNHDA, CDR2 SQIVND (reference sequence). This CDR3 region has 14 residues. Trimming cost V 6 bases and J 3 bases, with 12 bases left between them.

CDR3 residues: CATSRAGRGRDQPQHF. DNA of the CDR3: TGTGCCACCAGCAGAGCCGGCAGGGGAAGGGATCAGCCCCAGCATTTT. The rearrangement joins TRBV15 to TRBJ1-5; perhaps TRBD1 as D (6 bases). CDR3 length equals 16 residues. Germline values: CDR1 LNHNV, CDR2 YYDKDF (reference sequence). Trimming shortened V by 1 base and J by 5 bases, and 15 bases separated the two germline ends.

This chain uses TRBV2 with TRBJ2-7, with D perhaps matching TRBD2 (6 bases). The CDR3 is 13 residues long. The V end was cut by 4 bases, the J end by 3 bases, with 10 bases between. Germline CDR1 SNHLY, CDR2 FYNNEI. The CDR3 spells CASSGGGDYEQYF. In nucleotides, the CDR3 is TGTGCCAGCAGTGGGGGCGGGGACTACGAGCAGTACTTC.

The chain is built from TRBV5-1 and TRBJ2-7, with 11 bases identical to TRBD1. The V gene's germline CDR1 is SGHRS and CDR2 YFSETQ. V gave up 3 bases and J gave up 2 bases; unmatched junction bases: 4. The CDR3 loop spans 15 amino acids. The CDR3 sequence: CASSSGTGGPYEQYF. The CDR3 DNA follows: TGCGCCAGCAGCTCCGGGACAGGGGGGCCCTACGAGCAGTACTTC.

This clone turned up a few times. V is TRBV15 and J is TRBJ1-2, with 8 bases aligning to TRBD1. Germline values: CDR1 LNHNV, CDR2 YYDKDF (reference sequence). The CDR3 has 14 residues. V gave up 3 bases and J gave up 4 bases; unmatched junction bases: 4. CDR3 nucleotide sequence: TGTGCCACCAGCAGGGCTACAGGGGGCTATGGCTACACCTTC. Translation gives CATSRATGGYGYTF.

Written as DNA, the CDR3 is TGTGCCAGCTCACCTTCGGGACAGAGCAAATTCTATGGCTACACCTTC. Translation gives CASSPSGQSKFYGYTF. V and J are TRBV18 and TRBJ1-2; 7 nucleotides align to TRBD1. The CDR3 is 16 residues long. Germline CDR1 is KGHSH and CDR2 is LQKENI. Trimming at V came to 3 bases and at J to 4 bases, leaving 11 bases not matched to a gene.

V is TRBV4-1 and J is TRBJ2-3; 15 nucleotides align to TRBD2. Germline V lookup: CDR1 MGHRA, CDR2 YSYEKL. CDR3 length equals 16 residues. The trim removed 6 bases at V and 4 bases at J, leaving 5 bases unmatched. The CDR3 DNA is TGCGCCAGCAGGGGGACTAGCGGGAGGTCGGCAGATACGCAGTATTTT. It specifies CASRGTSGRSADTQYF.

The chain couples TRBV19 to TRBJ2-1; a possible D gene is TRBD1 (5 bases). The germline CDR1 and CDR2 sequences are LNHDA and SQIVND (reference sequence). V was shortened by 2 bases and J by 7 bases, with 12 bases between the two germline ends. This CDR3 comprises 14 residues. In DNA form, the CDR3 reads TGTGCCAGTAGTATAACAGGCCTGAGGAATGAGCAGTTCTTC. Translating gives CASSITGLRNEQFF.

The rearrangement uses TRBV7-2 and TRBJ1-5, with D perhaps matching TRBD1 (6 bases). Germline assignment: CDR1 SGHTA and CDR2 FQGNSA. V shed 2 bases and J shed 7 bases, with 12 bases lying between them. The length of the CDR3 is 14 residues. This CDR3 reads CASSLTTGRQPQHF. The CDR3 DNA sequence: TGTGCCAGCAGCTTAACAACAGGGCGGCAGCCCCAGCATTTT.

The V gene is TRBV7-8, the J gene TRBJ2-3; the D gene is possibly TRBD2 (6 bases). Germline V gene data show CDR1 as SGHVS and CDR2 as FQNEAQ. Trimming removed 7 bases from V and 2 bases from J, with 16 bases in between. This CDR3 spans 15 amino acids. As DNA, the CDR3 is TGTGCCAGCAATTTCGGAGCGGGCTTCACAGATACGCAGTATTTT. Its protein is CASNFGAGFTDTQYF.

CDR3 region: CASSRTESSYNSPLHF. In DNA, the CDR3 is TGTGCCAGCAGCCGAACAGAGAGCTCCTATAATTCACCCCTCCACTTT. J is TRBJ1-6 and V is TRBV7-8; the D is unclear. This CDR3 has 16 residues. The V end was cut by 5 bases, the J end by 0 bases, with 11 bases between. Per the germline V gene, CDR1 is SGHVS and CDR2 is FQNEAQ.

In DNA form, the CDR3 reads TGCGCCAGCAGTCTCAGGGCCCCCTACAATGAGCAGTTCTTC. It specifies CASSLRAPYNEQFF. The V gene is TRBV10-1, the J gene TRBJ2-1, with D perhaps TRBD1 (5 bases). Germline V gene sequence: CDR1 WNHNN, CDR2 SYGVQD (reference sequence). This CDR3 has 14 residues. V lost 5 bases to trimming and J lost 2 bases, with 10 bases between them.

The genes are TRBV27 and TRBJ2-1, with 8 nucleotides matching TRBD2. V lost 3 bases to trimming and J lost 3 bases; unmatched junction nucleotides: 7. This CDR3 comprises 16 residues. Germline V gene sequence: CDR1 MNHEY, CDR2 SMNVEV (reference sequence). The CDR3, as DNA: TGTGCCAGCAGTTTTTACGGGGGGGCGGTCTACAATGAGCAGTTCTTC. Protein product: CASSFYGGAVYNEQFF.

The chain couples TRBV29-1 to TRBJ1-2; TRBD1 matches at 8 bases. Trimming cost V 6 bases and J 0 bases; bases outside gene matches: 6. The germline V gene encodes CDR1 SQVTM and CDR2 ANQGSEA. The CDR3 contains 14 residues. The CDR3 DNA reads TGCAGCGTCAGGGGGCTCACAGCTAACTATGGCTACACCTTC. Translation gives CSVRGLTANYGYTF. The full variable domain, rest sourced from reference TRBV29-1 and TRBJ1-2, is SAVISQKPSRDICQRGTSLTIQCQVDSQVTMMFWYRQQPGQSLTLIATANQGSEATYESGFVIDKFPISRPNLTFSTLTVSNMSPEDSSIYLCSVRGLTANYGYTFGSGTRLTVV.

CDR3 residues: CASSSTVNQPQHF. The CDR3 nucleotides read TGTGCCAGCAGTTCGACAGTCAATCAGCCCCAGCATTTT. The rearrangement uses TRBV6-5 and TRBJ1-5, with a tentative D call TRBD1 (5 bases). This CDR3 region has 13 residues. The V end lost 4 bases, the J end lost 3 bases, and 7 bases lay between the germline ends. The germline gives CDR1 MNHEY, CDR2 SVGAGI.

The chain has TRBV9 and TRBJ1-1; D perhaps matches TRBD1 (6 bases). The CDR3 totals 13 residues. From germline, CDR1 is SGDLS and CDR2 YYNGEE. V lost 4 bases to trimming and J lost 6 bases, with 13 bases between them. CDR3 nucleotide sequence: TGTGCCAGCAGCAACAGGGATTTCGCTGAAGCTTTCTTT. Its translation: CASSNRDFAEAFF.

The V gene is TRBV27, the J gene TRBJ1-2; tentative D call: TRBD1 (6 bases). The germline gives CDR1 MNHEY, CDR2 SMNVEV (reference sequence). Trimming took off 6 bases at V and 8 bases at J, with 19 bases between the two ends. The CDR3 spans 14 residues. Written as DNA, the CDR3 is TGTGCCAGCAGCACGTGGCAGGGGAATTACGGCTACACCTTC. Protein: CASSTWQGNYGYTF.

The chain has TRBV6-5 and TRBJ1-2; no reliable D call. The V gene's germline CDR1 is MNHEY and CDR2 SVGAGI. The ends were cut back, 2 bases at V and 5 bases at J, with 15 bases in the middle. There are 15 residues in the CDR3. DNA for the CDR3: TGTGCCAGCAGTTACAGCGGGGAGCGGGATTATGGCTACACCTTC. It specifies CASSYSGERDYGYTF.

The V call is TRBV7-2, the J call TRBJ1-1, with a possible D match to TRBD1 (6 bases). The ends were cut back, 3 bases at V and 4 bases at J, with 12 bases in the middle. CDR3 size: 14 residues. Germline CDR1 and CDR2: SGHTA and FQGNSA. For the CDR3, the DNA is TGTGCCAGCAGCTTCAGGGAAGGGGGCACTGAAGCTTTCTTT. Its protein product is CASSFREGGTEAFF.

V gene TRBV27 combines with J gene TRBJ2-4; maybe TRBD2 (6 bases). The CDR3 runs 15 residues. Germline loops: CDR1 MNHEY, CDR2 SMNVEV (reference sequence). V was cut by 0 bases and J by 6 bases, with 12 bases left in between. Here the CDR3 reads CASSLSRTTINIQYF. CDR3 nucleotide sequence: TGTGCCAGCAGTTTATCCCGGACTACCATAAACATTCAGTACTTC.

This chain uses TRBV29-1 with TRBJ2-7; 7 positions agree with TRBD2. From germline, CDR1 is SQVTM and CDR2 ANQGSEA. This CDR3 has 14 residues. Germline trimming cut 4 bases from V and 3 bases from J; bases unmatched to any gene: 9. This CDR3 reads CSVVRAGVNYEQYF. The CDR3 nucleotides are TGCAGCGTTGTACGCGCGGGAGTTAACTACGAGCAGTACTTC.

The V call is TRBV7-8, the J call TRBJ2-5; 11 nucleotides align to TRBD2. The germline CDR1 and CDR2 sequences are SGHVS and FQNEAQ. The CDR3 has 18 amino acids. Unmatched junction bases numbered 13, after V lost 2 bases and J lost 5 bases. The CDR3, as DNA: TGTGCCAGCAGCTTAAGGGGACTAGCGGAGGCCGTAAGGGAGACCCAGTACTTC. Translated, it gives CASSLRGLAEAVRETQYF.